This T cell receptor (beta chain) originates from a study of CXCR3-negative and CXCR3-positive naive CD8 T cells. This CDR3 has 15 residues. Germline V gene lookup returns CDR1 DFQATT and CDR2 SNEGSKA (reference sequence). 5' RACE that incorporated UMI labels was used to prepare the TRB cDNA libraries. TCRdb re-called the 5' RACE reads and shows each CDR3 protein once, DNA omitted. This table holds 45,000 to 75,000 distinct CDR3 sequences. The receptor comes from a human donor in good health. Some clones in this sample may be carry-over from other donors' samples. The sample consisted of naive CXCR3- CD8+ T cells from blood. Subset given: CD45RO-CCR7+CD27+CD95- naive CD8+ T cells lacking CXCR3 (TNR3-). The chain uses TRBV20-1 and TRBJ2-7; without DNA, the TCRdb call of TRBD2 cannot be checked. The CDR3 region is CSARDRGLASYEQYF.